Below are 23 T cell receptor beta chains sequenced from a single sample in a study of blood T cell repertoires in COVID-19. The data were produced by immunoSEQ multiplex PCR, yet TCRdb's version contains in-frame clones alone and is incomplete. The sample records some 150,000 clones, 65% to 90% being singletons. What was sequenced was peripheral blood. These receptors originate from a man between 65 and 85 years old with acute or convalescent COVID-19.

The chain recombines TRBV2 with TRBJ2-7, with TRBD1 matching over 8 bases. The CDR3 contains 13 residues. Per germline, CDR1 SNHLY and CDR2 FYNNEI. The V and J ends lost 5 bases and 6 bases, in that order; junction bases with no gene match: 6. The CDR3 region is CASSWGQVGEQYF. CDR3 bases: TGTGCCAGCAGTTGGGGACAGGTTGGCGAGCAGTACTTC.

The J gene is TRBJ2-1, the V gene TRBV6-5, with 10 bases fitting TRBD2. The CDR3 is 15 residues long. The germline V gene has CDR1 MNHEY and CDR2 SVGAGI. V lost 5 bases and J lost 8; bases outside the gene matches: 9. The CDR3 here is CASSRSGRAMDEQFF. The CDR3 DNA follows: TGTGCCAGCAGTAGGAGCGGGAGGGCAATGGATGAGCAGTTCTTC.

The rearrangement uses TRBV11-2 and TRBJ1-6; D might be TRBD1 (5 bases). The V gene lost 0 bases and the J gene lost 10 bases, with 16 bases spanning the gap. Germline-derived CDR1 and CDR2 are SGHAT and FQNNGV. CDR3 length equals 16 residues. CDR3 bases: TGTGCCAGCAGCTTAGATCTGGGGCAGGTCGGCTCACCCCTCCACTTT. Amino acid sequence: CASSLDLGQVGSPLHF.

The V call is TRBV7-3, the J call TRBJ2-1; D perhaps matches TRBD2 (6 bases). CDR3 size: 14 residues. The V and J ends lost 5 bases and 4 bases respectively, with 12 bases between them. The germline V gene encodes CDR1 SGHTA and CDR2 FQGTGA. CDR3 coding DNA: TGTGCCAGCAGCCCCGGAGGGGTTTACAATGAGCAGTTCTTC. This gives the protein CASSPGGVYNEQFF.

The chain is built from TRBV6-5 and TRBJ2-7; D is perhaps TRBD1 (6 bases). The V gene lost 6 bases and the J gene lost 0 bases, with 9 bases spanning the gap. The CDR3 loop spans 13 amino acids. Germline values: CDR1 MNHEY, CDR2 SVGAGI. CDR3 coding DNA: TGTGCCAGCAGGGGGGACAACTCCTACGAGCAGTACTTC. Translated, it gives CASRGDNSYEQYF.

The CDR3 region has the DNA TGTGCCAGTAGTGGACAGGGCCGCTACGAGCAGTACTTC. Translated, it gives CASSGQGRYEQYF. The V and J genes are TRBV19 and TRBJ2-7; 8 bases fit TRBD1. This CDR3 region has 13 residues. In germline, CDR1 is LNHDA, CDR2 SQIVND (reference sequence). With 5 bases clipped from V and 3 bases from J, the junction kept 3 bases outside the gene matches.

V and J are TRBV4-1 and TRBJ1-5; D possibly corresponds to TRBD1 (6 bases). V gave up 3 bases and J gave up 3 bases, with 12 bases separating them. From germline, CDR1 is MGHRA and CDR2 YSYEKL. This CDR3 is 15 amino acids long. The CDR3 here is CASSQMTGFNQPQHF. As DNA, the CDR3 is TGCGCCAGCAGCCAGATGACAGGATTCAATCAGCCCCAGCATTTT.

The CDR3 sequence: CASSPDGYSSYNSPLHF. The CDR3 region has the DNA TGTGCCAGCAGCCCTGATGGCTACAGCTCCTATAATTCACCCCTCCACTTT. The genes are TRBV11-2 and TRBJ1-6; D is undetermined. CDR1 and CDR2 from the germline V gene are SGHAT and FQNNGV. The CDR3 loop spans 17 amino acids. Trimming left V 5 bases short and J 0 bases short, with 14 bases between. Full variable domain (missing parts from reference TRBV11-2 and TRBJ1-6): EAGVAQSPRYKIIEKRQSVAFWCNPISGHATLYWYQQILGQGPKLLIQFQNNGVVDDSQLPKDRFSAERLKGVDSTLKIQPAKLEDSAVYLCASSPDGYSSYNSPLHFGNGTRLTVT.

CDR3 sequence (DNA): TGTGCCAGCAGCTTGACAGGGACAATGCAGCCCCAGCATTTT. It yields the protein CASSLTGTMQPQHF. This chain uses TRBV9 with TRBJ1-5; 7 bases map to TRBD1. CDR3 length equals 14 residues. CDR1 and CDR2 (germline): SGDLS, YYNGEE. The ends lost 4 bases at V and 7 bases at J; junction bases unmatched: 8.

The chain carries TRBV3-1 (or the pseudogene TRBV3-2) and TRBJ1-1; 9 nucleotides line up with TRBD1. Trimming cost V 2 bases and J 4 bases; bases outside gene matches: 5. The CDR3 runs to 15 residues. Germline CDR1 LGHDT, CDR2 YNNKEL (reference sequence). CDR3 bases: TGTGCCAGCAGCCAACCAGGGACAGGGAGCACTGAAGCTTTCTTT. This sequence encodes CASSQPGTGSTEAFF.

This chain links TRBV5-1 with TRBJ2-1, with 14 bases fitting TRBD2. The CDR3 length is 15 residues. CDR1 is SGHRS, CDR2 YFSETQ, per germline. V lost 4 bases, J lost 12 bases, and 9 bases stayed unmatched. The CDR3 DNA is TGCGCCAGCAGCCCGGGACTAGCGGGAGATTTGGGGCAGTTCTTC. Translation gives CASSPGLAGDLGQFF.

This chain joins TRBV5-5 and TRBJ1-1; D unresolved. The CDR3 length is 14 residues. The V gene's germline CDR1 is SGHKS and CDR2 YYEKEE (reference sequence). V was clipped by 0 bases and J by 1 base, with 7 bases between them. In nucleotides, the CDR3 is TGTGCCAGCAGCTTGGGACACCCGAACACTGAAGCTTTCTTT. It translates to CASSLGHPNTEAFF.

This clone was seen once. CDR3 bases: TGTGCCAGCAGCGTAGCTACGGGTCTAACGGATACGCAGTATTTT. Translation: CASSVATGLTDTQYF. The rearrangement joins TRBV9 to TRBJ2-3; D is unclear. This CDR3 comprises 15 residues. V lost 0 bases to trimming and J lost 6 bases, with 14 bases between them. From germline, CDR1 is SGDLS and CDR2 YYNGEE. The whole variable domain, remainder taken from reference TRBV9 and TRBJ2-3, is DSGVTQTPKHLITATGQRVTLRCSPRSGDLSVYWYQQSLDQGLQFLIQYYNGEERAKGNILERFSAQQFPDLHSELNLSSLELGDSALYFCASSVATGLTDTQYFGPGTRLTVL.

The chain couples TRBV7-6 to TRBJ2-3; 8 nucleotides match TRBD1. With 5 bases clipped from V and 0 bases from J, the junction kept 4 bases outside the gene matches. The germline CDR1 and CDR2 sequences are SGHVS and FNYEAQ. The CDR3 totals 15 residues. The CDR3 spells CASSPGQGSTDTQYF. The CDR3, as DNA: TGTGCCAGCAGCCCAGGACAGGGAAGCACAGATACGCAGTATTTT.

The chain employs TRBV7-3 and TRBJ2-3; TRBD1 matches 8 bases. Losses at the gene ends were 6 bases for V and 1 base for J; bases not matched to a gene: 9. The CDR3 runs to 16 residues. From germline, CDR1 is SGHTA and CDR2 FQGTGA. This chain's CDR3 is CASRLGAGGGTDTQYF. CDR3 nucleotides: TGTGCCAGCAGATTGGGGGCAGGGGGCGGCACAGATACGCAGTATTTT.

This clone was counted between two and nine times. This chain joins TRBV6-1 and TRBJ2-1, with D hard to call. The CDR3 consists of 15 residues. Germline V lookup: CDR1 MNHNS, CDR2 SASEGT. The V gene lost 3 bases and the J gene lost 2 bases, with 11 bases spanning the gap. The chain's CDR3 is CASSDRRPPYNEQFF. In DNA, the CDR3 is TGTGCCAGCAGTGATCGGCGGCCGCCCTACAATGAGCAGTTCTTC.

This clone has a handful of counts. CDR3 in amino acids: CASSFSGNTEAFF. The CDR3 region has the DNA TGTGCCAGCAGCTTCTCAGGAAACACTGAAGCTTTCTTT. The J gene is TRBJ1-1, the V gene TRBV5-5; unclear D gene. Trimming stripped 2 bases from V and 2 bases from J, with 7 bases between. CDR3 length: 13 amino acids. Germline values: CDR1 SGHKS, CDR2 YYEKEE (reference sequence).

On this clone itself: The junction departs from germline at one end; a sequencing error may be responsible. The chain carries TRBV27 and TRBJ2-1, with 8 bases lining up with TRBD1. The CDR3 extends over 16 amino acids. Per the germline V gene, CDR1 is MNHEY and CDR2 is SMNVEV (reference sequence). In DNA, the CDR3 is TGTGCCAGCAGCTCTGGACAGGGACGTTCCTCCAATGAGCAGTTCTTC. Protein sequence: CASSSGQGRSSNEQFF.

The chain links TRBV6-2 or TRBV6-3 to TRBJ2-7, with a possible D match to TRBD1 (5 bases). Trimming took off 0 bases at V and 5 bases at J, with 17 bases between the two ends. Looked up from germline, CDR1 is MNHEY and CDR2 is SVGEGT. This CDR3 comprises 16 residues. CDR3 in amino acids: CASSYSLGQGKDEQYF. CDR3 coding DNA: TGTGCCAGCAGTTACTCACTGGGGCAGGGTAAGGACGAGCAGTACTTC.

The chain recombines TRBV10-3 with TRBJ2-3, with a tentative D call TRBD1 (6 bases). Trimming took 6 bases from V and 4 from J, leaving 11 bases between them. The CDR3 has 13 amino acids. Germline lookup yields CDR1 ENHRY and CDR2 SYGVKD. The CDR3 here is CAIRQTGPDTQYF. The CDR3 DNA sequence: TGTGCCATCAGGCAGACAGGACCAGATACGCAGTATTTT.

The rearrangement joins TRBV19 to TRBJ2-5; weak D call: TRBD1 (6 bases). This CDR3 region has 17 residues. Germline V CDR1 and CDR2: LNHDA, SQIVND (reference sequence). V lost 5 bases, J lost 1 base, and 20 bases lay in between. In DNA form, the CDR3 reads TGTGCCAGTAGTGTTGGTGATGGGGGCCTTGGCCAAGAGACCCAGTACTTC. Protein product: CASSVGDGGLGQETQYF.

V and J are TRBV5-1 and TRBJ1-1; no clear D gene. V was trimmed by 0 bases and J by 5 bases, leaving 14 bases between them. The CDR3 has 15 residues. Per the germline V gene, CDR1 is SGHRS and CDR2 is YFSETQ. The CDR3 DNA sequence: TGCGCCAGCAGCTTGGCGGAGGGCTGGCCGACTGAAGCTTTCTTT. As protein: CASSLAEGWPTEAFF. The whole variable domain, remainder taken from reference TRBV5-1 and TRBJ1-1, is KAGVTQTPRYLIKTRGQQVTLSCSPISGHRSVSWYQQTPGQGLQFLFEYFSETQRNKGNFPGRFSGRQFSNSRSEMNVSTLELGDSALYLCASSLAEGWPTEAFFGQGTRLTVV.

This chain uses TRBV6-5 with TRBJ2-5; 7 nucleotides align to TRBD2. After removal of 0 bases from V and 1 base from J, the junction contained 5 bases not matched to a gene. Germline V gene sequence: CDR1 MNHEY, CDR2 SVGAGI. CDR3 length: 16 residues. The CDR3 loop reads CASSYSPGTIQETQYF. CDR3 nucleotides: TGTGCCAGCAGTTACTCGCCCGGGACTATCCAAGAGACCCAGTACTTC.